This T cell receptor beta chain appears in the sequencing data of a study of shared clonotypes between healthy human individuals. The protocol was immunoSEQ multiplex PCR, while the TCRdb copy is restricted to in-frame clones and leaves out a portion. The sample records approximately 2,000,000 clones, 85% to 95% being singletons. CD45RO-negative, CCR7-selected cells formed the naive CD8 fraction, which excluded terminally differentiated effector memory CD45RA+ cells. V gave up 0 bases and J gave up 4 bases; unmatched junction bases: 3. CDR1 is SGHTS and CDR2 is YDEGEE in the germline V gene. The CDR3 is 16 residues long.

This receptor was obtained from a man aged 18 to 29 in good health. Some clones in this sample may be carry-over from other donors' samples. Input material: naive CD8+ T cells from PBMCs. The rearrangement links TRBV5-8 to TRBJ2-1; 11 bases line up with TRBD2. In DNA form, the CDR3 reads TGTGCCAGCAGCTTGGGGGGACTAGCGGAGTACAATGAGCAGTTCTTC. Protein sequence: CASSLGGLAEYNEQFF.